One and the same sample provided the 29 T cell receptor beta chains below, sequenced in a study of cytomegalovirus exposure and HLA in healthy donors. The PCR made use of 60 Vbeta and 13 Jbeta primers. The assay was immunoSEQ multiplex PCR, and TCRdb's table has in-frame clones only and misses some. The table records approximately 140,000 clones, 60% to 85% of them present only once. Sequencing was performed on PBMCs. All receptors derive from a man aged 35 to 55 in good health and CMV-seropositive.

V gene TRBV9 combines with J gene TRBJ2-3, with D perhaps TRBD2 (6 bases). The CDR3 sequence is 16 residues long. Germline CDR1 reads SGDLS; CDR2 reads YYNGEE. The V gene lost 3 bases and the J gene lost 0 bases, with 14 bases spanning the gap. The CDR3 sequence: CASSAPLGGSTDTQYF. The CDR3 coding sequence is TGTGCCAGCAGCGCCCCGTTGGGGGGAAGCACAGATACGCAGTATTTT.

The chain combines TRBV11-2 with TRBJ2-7; TRBD1 matches 12 bases. The CDR3 contains 18 residues. Germline V gives CDR1 SGHAT, CDR2 FQNNGV. The J segment lost 5 bases and the V segment lost 1 base, leaving 12 bases of the junction unmatched. CDR3 amino acids: CASSLVWSPGQGANEQYF. The CDR3 DNA reads TGTGCCAGCAGCTTAGTTTGGTCTCCGGGACAGGGGGCGAACGAGCAGTACTTC.

The V call is TRBV9, the J call TRBJ1-2; unclear D gene. The V gene lost 5 bases and the J gene lost 7 bases, with 9 bases spanning the gap. Germline loops: CDR1 SGDLS, CDR2 YYNGEE. CDR3 length equals 11 residues. The CDR3 spells CASRGAGGYTF. Here the CDR3 DNA reads TGTGCCAGCAGGGGTGCAGGTGGCTACACCTTC.

This sequence joins TRBV7-8 and TRBJ2-7; D might be TRBD2 (5 bases). The CDR3 is 16 amino acids. V lost 1 base, J lost 7 bases, and 20 bases lay in between. Germline V lookup: CDR1 SGHVS, CDR2 FQNEAQ. CDR3 coding DNA: TGTGCCAGCAGCTTAGTGTTTCGGGGAAACAGTGGGGAGCAGTACTTC. Translation gives CASSLVFRGNSGEQYF. Variable domain in full (rest from reference TRBV7-8 and TRBJ2-7): GAGVSQSPRYKVAKRGQDVALRCDPISGHVSLFWYQQALGQGPEFLTYFQNEAQLDKSGLPSDRFFAERPEGSVSTLKIQRTQQEDSAVYLCASSLVFRGNSGEQYFGPGTRLTVT.

The rearrangement joins TRBV29-1 to TRBJ1-2; D is perhaps TRBD1 (6 bases). Germline assignment: CDR1 SQVTM and CDR2 ANQGSEA. This CDR3 is 13 amino acids long. The germline V and J ends were trimmed by 3 bases and 7 bases, with 15 bases remaining between them. CDR3 in amino acids: CSVDGQGHSGYTF. CDR3 DNA sequence: TGCAGCGTTGATGGGCAGGGACATTCTGGCTACACCTTC.

The DNA of the CDR3 is TGTGCCACCAGCAGAGCCCCACTAGCGGCAAACAGGGGTGACGAGCAGTACTTC. It encodes CATSRAPLAANRGDEQYF. V gene TRBV15 combines with J gene TRBJ2-7; D possibly corresponds to TRBD2 (8 bases). This CDR3 is built from 18 residues. Germline CDR1 reads LNHNV; CDR2 reads YYDKDF (reference sequence). V lost 1 base and J lost 5, with 24 bases in between.

This clone was recorded a few times. The genes are TRBV12-5 and TRBJ1-1; unclear D gene. The CDR3 covers 11 residues. The ends were cut back, 5 bases at V and 7 bases at J, with 8 bases in the middle. Germline V gene sequence: CDR1 LGHNT, CDR2 FRNRAP. CDR3 protein: CASGEGYEAFF. Here the CDR3 DNA reads TGTGCTAGTGGTGAGGGCTATGAAGCTTTCTTT.

The V and J genes are TRBV7-2 and TRBJ2-1; 13 bases line up with TRBD2. Per the germline V gene, CDR1 is SGHTA and CDR2 is FQGNSA. The V segment lost 5 bases and the J segment 7 bases; nucleotides outside the gene matches: 8. The CDR3 is 16 amino acids. As DNA, the CDR3 is TGTGCCAGCAGCCTTCGATGGACTAGCGGGAGAAATGAGCAGTTCTTC. Amino acids: CASSLRWTSGRNEQFF.

This clone was picked up a small number of times. This rearrangement joins TRBV6-6 to TRBJ1-1, with 7 bases aligning to TRBD1. This CDR3 has 12 amino acids. Germline V gene sequence: CDR1 MNHNY, CDR2 SVGAGI (reference sequence). V dropped 6 bases and J dropped 10; count of bases not matched to a gene: 8. CDR3 sequence reads: CASSTGTEGAFF. The CDR3 DNA reads TGTGCCAGCAGCACCGGGACAGAGGGAGCTTTCTTT.

About this clone: Other DNA sequences from this sample encode an identical CDR3 as well. The chain has TRBV7-2 and TRBJ2-7, with D tentatively TRBD2 (6 bases). The germline gives CDR1 SGHTA, CDR2 FQGNSA. The CDR3 length is 13 residues. Trimming shortened V by 3 bases and J by 1 base, and 7 bases separated the two germline ends. CDR3 loop: CASSFGGSYEQYF. CDR3 sequence (DNA): TGTGCCAGCAGCTTTGGAGGGTCCTACGAGCAGTACTTC.

The rearrangement joins TRBV29-1 to TRBJ2-1, with 9 bases aligning to TRBD1. CDR1 SQVTM and CDR2 ANQGSEA come from the germline V gene. The length of the CDR3 is 14 residues. Germline trimming cut 5 bases from V and 2 bases from J; bases unmatched to any gene: 4. The CDR3 DNA reads TGCAGCGTTCTTGGGGACAGGGCCTACAATGAGCAGTTCTTC. It codes for CSVLGDRAYNEQFF.

CDR3 sequence reads: CASSLKQGGTGELFF. Here the CDR3 DNA reads TGTGCCAGCAGCTTAAAACAGGGGGGGACCGGGGAGCTGTTTTTT. The rearrangement joins TRBV7-2 to TRBJ2-2; tentative D call: TRBD1 (8 bases). The CDR3 consists of 15 residues. Trimming left V 2 bases short and J 5 bases short, with 12 bases between. Germline CDR1 reads SGHTA; CDR2 reads FQGNSA.

The chain carries TRBV4-1 and TRBJ2-7; D perhaps matches TRBD2 (6 bases). Trimming stripped 1 base from V and 2 bases from J, with 12 bases between. The CDR3 has 15 amino acids. Germline V gives CDR1 MGHRA, CDR2 YSYEKL. The CDR3 DNA follows: TGCGCCAGCAGCCAAGTCCTAGCGCTTGCCTACGAGCAGTACTTC. It specifies CASSQVLALAYEQYF.

This chain joins TRBV28 and TRBJ1-5; D might be TRBD1 (5 bases). The germline CDR1 and CDR2 sequences are MDHEN and SYDVKM. Trimming pared 6 bases from V and 0 bases from J, leaving 15 bases between. The CDR3 is 16 amino acids. The CDR3, as DNA: TGTGCCAGCAGACTTAGGGGAGGTCTTAGCAATCAGCCCCAGCATTTT. This codes for CASRLRGGLSNQPQHF.

The chain employs TRBV6-4 and TRBJ1-1; 10 nucleotides match TRBD1. CDR1 MRHNA and CDR2 SNTAGT come from the germline V gene. The CDR3 runs 16 residues. V was clipped by 4 bases and J by 3 bases; unmatched bases: 8. The CDR3, as DNA: TGTGCCAGCAGTGCCATCTTCGGGACAGGGGACACTGAAGCTTTCTTT. Residues: CASSAIFGTGDTEAFF.

The chain has TRBV27 and TRBJ1-1, with 7 bases aligning to TRBD1. The CDR3 covers 15 residues. Germline trimming cut 3 bases from V and 0 bases from J; bases unmatched to any gene: 4. The germline V gene encodes CDR1 MNHEY and CDR2 SMNVEV (reference sequence). The CDR3 loop is CASSLSGQMNTEAFF. The CDR3 DNA is TGTGCCAGCAGTTTGTCGGGACAGATGAACACTGAAGCTTTCTTT.

In DNA, the CDR3 is TGTGCCAGCAGTCCTAGACAGGGGTTCTATGGTTCACCCCTCCACTTT. Amino acid sequence: CASSPRQGFYGSPLHF. V usage is TRBV28 and J usage is TRBJ1-6, with TRBD1 matching over 8 bases. Germline V gives CDR1 MDHEN, CDR2 SYDVKM. Germline trimming cut 5 bases from V and 9 bases from J; bases unmatched to any gene: 12. The CDR3 totals 16 residues.

This clone was counted a few times. The V call is TRBV14, the J call TRBJ2-2; weak D call: TRBD1 (5 bases). CDR1 is SGHDN, CDR2 FVKESK, per germline. The V and J ends lost 4 bases and 7 bases respectively, with 13 bases between them. This CDR3 has 14 residues. CDR3 DNA sequence: TGTGCCAGCAGCCCCCAGGGATTGGTCGGGGAGCTGTTTTTT. Translating gives CASSPQGLVGELFF.

The J gene is TRBJ1-1, the V gene TRBV5-4; possibly TRBD1 for D (5 bases). The CDR3 contains 14 residues. Per germline, CDR1 SGHNT and CDR2 YYREEE (reference sequence). Trimming cost V 4 bases and J 6 bases, with 16 bases left between them. DNA of the CDR3: TGTGCCAGCAGCCCCGGGGGGGTCGGCGCTGAAGCTTTCTTT. Protein sequence: CASSPGGVGAEAFF.

The chain links TRBV27 to TRBJ2-7; 7 bases map to TRBD2. This CDR3 is 14 amino acids long. Germline trimming cut 3 bases from V and 2 bases from J; bases unmatched to any gene: 4. Germline V gives CDR1 MNHEY, CDR2 SMNVEV (reference sequence). For the CDR3, the DNA is TGTGCCAGCAGTTTGGCGGGAGAAGCCTACGAGCAGTACTTC. Protein: CASSLAGEAYEQYF.

The chain is built from TRBV14 and TRBJ2-1; a weak D match, TRBD2 (5 bases). Trimming removed 1 base at V and 2 bases at J, with 12 bases between. This CDR3 spans 16 amino acids. The germline V gene has CDR1 SGHDN and CDR2 FVKESK. CDR3 residues: CASSQVPGTTYNEQFF. CDR3 coding DNA: TGTGCCAGCAGCCAAGTTCCGGGAACCACCTACAATGAGCAGTTCTTC.

Remarks on this clone: Its ends do not fully match the called genes, so a read error is possible. The chain couples TRBV7-7 to TRBJ2-7; 7 positions agree with TRBD1. The CDR3 covers 14 residues. Per germline, CDR1 SSHAT and CDR2 FNYEAQ (reference sequence). In DNA, the CDR3 is TGTGCTAGCAGCCCCAGACAGGGATCCTACGAGCAGTACTTC. Amino acids: CASSPRQGSYEQYF.

This clone appeared a single time. The rearrangement uses TRBV7-8 and TRBJ2-1, with 9 bases fitting TRBD2. The V segment lost 5 bases and the J segment 8 bases; nucleotides outside the gene matches: 10. The CDR3 totals 15 residues. Germline values: CDR1 SGHVS, CDR2 FQNEAQ. The CDR3: CASSHGLAGTDEQFF. In DNA, the CDR3 is TGTGCCAGCAGCCACGGTCTAGCGGGGACCGATGAGCAGTTCTTC.

This sequence joins TRBV4-1 and TRBJ2-1; TRBD2 aligns across 8 bases. After removal of 5 bases from V and 0 bases from J, the junction contained 9 bases not matched to a gene. Germline loops: CDR1 MGHRA, CDR2 YSYEKL. The CDR3 runs to 17 residues. This CDR3 is CASSNDPSGSSYNEQFF. DNA for the CDR3: TGCGCCAGCAGCAACGACCCCAGCGGGAGCTCCTACAATGAGCAGTTCTTC.

V gene TRBV7-2 combines with J gene TRBJ2-5, with D possibly being TRBD2 (6 bases). Germline CDR1 SGHTA, CDR2 FQGNSA. The length of the CDR3 is 16 residues. Trimming shortened V by 1 base and J by 9 bases, and 21 bases separated the two germline ends. The CDR3 here is CASSLERGRGTQAQYF. CDR3 DNA sequence: TGTGCCAGCAGCTTAGAGAGAGGTCGCGGGACGCAGGCCCAGTACTTC.

This clone was found once. The V call is TRBV10-2, the J call TRBJ1-1; possible D gene TRBD1, 5 bases. Trimming stripped 5 bases from V and 2 bases from J, with 12 bases between. There are 14 residues in the CDR3. Per germline, CDR1 WSHSY and CDR2 SAAADI. This CDR3 is CASSKAGSNTEAFF. CDR3 DNA sequence: TGCGCCAGCAGTAAGGCAGGGTCCAACACTGAAGCTTTCTTT.

The table lists this clone with a few counts. The chain employs TRBV7-9 and TRBJ1-5, with 10 bases identical to TRBD1. The CDR3 length is 15 residues. Germline-derived CDR1 and CDR2 are SEHNR and FQNEAQ (reference sequence). V lost 4 bases, J lost 4 bases, and 4 bases stayed unmatched. The CDR3 DNA reads TGTGCCAGCAGCTCCGGGACAGGGGTGAATCAGCCCCAGCATTTT. Translation: CASSSGTGVNQPQHF.

V and J are TRBV29-1 and TRBJ2-5; 12 bases match TRBD2. Per the germline V gene, CDR1 is SQVTM and CDR2 is ANQGSEA. This CDR3 spans 16 amino acids. V was pared by 1 base and J by 6 bases, with 9 bases of the junction left unmatched. CDR3 protein: CSVEVPSGGALQTQYF. CDR3 DNA sequence: TGCAGCGTTGAAGTACCTAGCGGGGGGGCCTTGCAGACCCAGTACTTC.

The V call is TRBV7-9, the J call TRBJ1-2; TRBD1 is a possible D gene (6 bases). Between the trimmed V and J ends, which lost 4 bases and 4 bases, there was a span of 13 bases. CDR1 is SEHNR and CDR2 is FQNEAQ in the germline V gene (reference sequence). The CDR3 runs to 14 residues. The chain's CDR3 is CASSSGQGSYGYTF. CDR3 nucleotides: TGTGCCAGCAGCTCAGGGCAGGGGAGCTATGGCTACACCTTC.